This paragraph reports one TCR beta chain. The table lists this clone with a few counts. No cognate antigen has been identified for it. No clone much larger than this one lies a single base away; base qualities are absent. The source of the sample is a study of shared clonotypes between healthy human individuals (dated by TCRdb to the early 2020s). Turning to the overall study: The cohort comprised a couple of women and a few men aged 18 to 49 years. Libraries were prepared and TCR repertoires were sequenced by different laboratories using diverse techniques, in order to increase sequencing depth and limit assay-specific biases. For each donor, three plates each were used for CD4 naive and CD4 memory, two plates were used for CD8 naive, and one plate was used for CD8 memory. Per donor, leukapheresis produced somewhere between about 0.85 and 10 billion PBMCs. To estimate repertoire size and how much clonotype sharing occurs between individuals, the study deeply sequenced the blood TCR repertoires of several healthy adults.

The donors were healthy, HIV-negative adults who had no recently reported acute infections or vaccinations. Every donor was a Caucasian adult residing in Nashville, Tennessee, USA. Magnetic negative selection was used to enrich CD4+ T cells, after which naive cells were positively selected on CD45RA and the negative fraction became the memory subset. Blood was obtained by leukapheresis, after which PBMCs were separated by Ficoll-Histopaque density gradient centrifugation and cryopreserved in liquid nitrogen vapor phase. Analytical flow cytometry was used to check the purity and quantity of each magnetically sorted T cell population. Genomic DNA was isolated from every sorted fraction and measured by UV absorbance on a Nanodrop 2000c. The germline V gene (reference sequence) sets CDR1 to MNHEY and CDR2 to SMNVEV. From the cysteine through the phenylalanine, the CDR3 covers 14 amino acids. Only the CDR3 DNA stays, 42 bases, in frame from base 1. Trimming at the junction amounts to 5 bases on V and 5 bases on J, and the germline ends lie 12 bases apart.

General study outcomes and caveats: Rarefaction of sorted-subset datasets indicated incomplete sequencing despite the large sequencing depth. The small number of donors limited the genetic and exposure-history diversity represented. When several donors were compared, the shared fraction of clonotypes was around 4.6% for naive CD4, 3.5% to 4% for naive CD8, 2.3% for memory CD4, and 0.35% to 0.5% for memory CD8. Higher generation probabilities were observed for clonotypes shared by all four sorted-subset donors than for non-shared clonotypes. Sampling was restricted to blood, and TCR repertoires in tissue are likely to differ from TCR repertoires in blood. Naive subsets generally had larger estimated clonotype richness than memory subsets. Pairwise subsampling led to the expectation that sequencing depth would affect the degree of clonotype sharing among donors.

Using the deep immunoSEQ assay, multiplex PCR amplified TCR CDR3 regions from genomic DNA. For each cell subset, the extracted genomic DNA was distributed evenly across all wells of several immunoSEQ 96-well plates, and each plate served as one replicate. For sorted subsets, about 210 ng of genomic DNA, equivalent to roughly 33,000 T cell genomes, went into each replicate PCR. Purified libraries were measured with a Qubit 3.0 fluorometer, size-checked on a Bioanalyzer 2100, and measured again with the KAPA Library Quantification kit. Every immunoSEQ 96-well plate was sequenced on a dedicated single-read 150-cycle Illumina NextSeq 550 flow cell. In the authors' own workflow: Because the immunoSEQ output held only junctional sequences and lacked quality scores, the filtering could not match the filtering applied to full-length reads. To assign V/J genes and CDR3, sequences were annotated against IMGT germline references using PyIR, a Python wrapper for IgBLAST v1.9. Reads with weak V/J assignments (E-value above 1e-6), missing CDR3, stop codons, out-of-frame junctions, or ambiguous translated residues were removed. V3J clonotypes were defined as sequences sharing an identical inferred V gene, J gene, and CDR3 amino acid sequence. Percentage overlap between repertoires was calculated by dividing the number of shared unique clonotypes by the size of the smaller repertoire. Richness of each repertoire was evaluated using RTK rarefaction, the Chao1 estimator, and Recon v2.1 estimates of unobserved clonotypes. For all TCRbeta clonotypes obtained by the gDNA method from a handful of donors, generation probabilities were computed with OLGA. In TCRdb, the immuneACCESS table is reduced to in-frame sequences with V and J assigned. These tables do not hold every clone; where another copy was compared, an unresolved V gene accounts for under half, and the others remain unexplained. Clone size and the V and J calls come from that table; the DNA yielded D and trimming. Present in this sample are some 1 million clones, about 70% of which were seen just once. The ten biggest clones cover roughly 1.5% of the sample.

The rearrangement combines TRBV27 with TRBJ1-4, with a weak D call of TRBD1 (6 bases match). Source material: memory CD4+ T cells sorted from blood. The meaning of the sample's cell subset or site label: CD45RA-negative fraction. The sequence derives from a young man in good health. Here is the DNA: TGTGCCAGCAGTCCAGGGACACGCAATGAAAAACTGTTTTTT. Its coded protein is CASSPGTRNEKLFF.